The clone carrying this TCR beta chain occurred a few times. No antigen is known for it. Cell sorting via CD45RO/CCR7/CD25/CD127/CD95/CD27 was performed to obtain CD4+ naive, central memory, regulatory and stem cell-like memory cells. Expressed TCRB transcripts were sequenced, since all the RNA that had been isolated was reverse transcribed. Some clones are missing from TCRdb's copy, which holds only in-frame ones; the method was immunoSEQ multiplex PCR. This sample has 150,000 to 190,000 clones, with over 8.5% found just once. This entry belongs to a study of beta chain features in type 1 diabetes. CDR1 is SGHTA, CDR2 FQGNSA, per germline. The CDR3 runs to 15 residues. V dropped 2 bases and J dropped 1 base, with 12 bases sitting between them. Findings of the study overall: Type 1 diabetes patients had VDJ junctions that carried fewer insertions and more deletions. Cells with high TCR expression could be over-represented by cDNA sequencing. Shortening of TCRB CDR3s, moderate but significant, appeared in all four CD4+ subsets of Type 1 diabetes patients.

This clonotype was obtained from a man younger than 30 in good health. Sample: central memory CD4+ T cells from blood. The rearrangement uses TRBV7-2 and TRBJ2-7; no clear D gene. The chain's CDR3 is CASSLRATESYEQYF. DNA for the CDR3: TGTGCCAGCAGCTTACGGGCTACGGAGTCCTACGAGCAGTACTTC.